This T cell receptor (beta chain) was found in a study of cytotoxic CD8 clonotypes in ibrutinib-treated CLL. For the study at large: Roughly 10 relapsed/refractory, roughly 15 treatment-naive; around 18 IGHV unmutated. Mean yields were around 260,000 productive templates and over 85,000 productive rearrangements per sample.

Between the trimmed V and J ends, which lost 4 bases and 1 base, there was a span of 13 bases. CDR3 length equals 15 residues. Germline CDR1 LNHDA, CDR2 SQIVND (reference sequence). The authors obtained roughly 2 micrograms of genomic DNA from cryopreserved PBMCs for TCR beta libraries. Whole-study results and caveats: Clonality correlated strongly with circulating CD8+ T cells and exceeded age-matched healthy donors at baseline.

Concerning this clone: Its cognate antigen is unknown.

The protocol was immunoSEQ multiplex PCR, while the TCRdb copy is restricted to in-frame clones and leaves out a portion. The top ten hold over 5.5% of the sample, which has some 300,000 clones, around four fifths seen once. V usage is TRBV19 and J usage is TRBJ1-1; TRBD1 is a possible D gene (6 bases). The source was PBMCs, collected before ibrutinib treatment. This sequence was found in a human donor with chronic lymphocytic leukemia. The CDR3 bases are TGTGCCAGTAGTACCCGGACAGATTCGAACACTGAAGCTTTCTTT. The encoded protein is CASSTRTDSNTEAFF.